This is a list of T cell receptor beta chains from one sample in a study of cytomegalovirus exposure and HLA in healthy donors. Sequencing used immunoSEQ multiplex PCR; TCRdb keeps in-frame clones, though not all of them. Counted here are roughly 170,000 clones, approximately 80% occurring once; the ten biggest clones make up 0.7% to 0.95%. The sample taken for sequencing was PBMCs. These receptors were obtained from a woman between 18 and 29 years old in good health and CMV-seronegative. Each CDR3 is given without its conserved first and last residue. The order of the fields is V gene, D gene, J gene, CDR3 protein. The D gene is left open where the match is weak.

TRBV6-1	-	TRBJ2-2	ATGGIRDTGELF
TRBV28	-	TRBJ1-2	ASSLTSSGYT
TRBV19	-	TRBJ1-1	ASSVGALGTEAF
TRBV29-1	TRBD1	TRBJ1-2	SVAHRGLQDGYT
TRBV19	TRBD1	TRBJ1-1	ASSSGGGFIAEAF
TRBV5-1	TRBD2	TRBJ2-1	ASSPPLAGTTNEQF
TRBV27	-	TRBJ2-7	ASSLSAGPLSYEQY
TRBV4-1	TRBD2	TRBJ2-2	ASSILAGVDTGELF
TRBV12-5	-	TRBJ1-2	ASALLTGGRGYGYT
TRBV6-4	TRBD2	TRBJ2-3	ASSPGTSGSGTDTQY
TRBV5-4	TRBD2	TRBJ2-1	ASSLGAGGEVEQF
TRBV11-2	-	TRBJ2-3	ASSLGLKVRTQY
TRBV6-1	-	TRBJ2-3	ASSVSGPPPDTQY
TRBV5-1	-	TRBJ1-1	ASSLDEGRAEAF
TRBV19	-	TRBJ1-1	ASSVPTGVNTEAF
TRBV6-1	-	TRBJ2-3	ASSVGADPTDTQY
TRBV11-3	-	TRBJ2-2	ASSTSGSPNTGELF
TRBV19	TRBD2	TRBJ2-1	ASSMIAGAINEQF
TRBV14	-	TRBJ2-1	ASSQRGGRDSYNEQF
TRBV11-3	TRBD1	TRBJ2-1	ASSGGGQGINEQF
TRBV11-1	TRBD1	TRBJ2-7	ASSLARGREQY
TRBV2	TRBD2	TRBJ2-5	ASSGTSGETQY
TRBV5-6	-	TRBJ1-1	ASSLGGNTEAF
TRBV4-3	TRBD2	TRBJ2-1	ASSRRTSGSTPIEQF
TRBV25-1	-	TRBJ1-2	ASSESQRGYT
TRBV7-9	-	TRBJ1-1	ASSRPDLTAAEAF
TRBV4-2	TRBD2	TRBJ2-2	ASSHTGLAVSGELF
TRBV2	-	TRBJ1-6	ASTLGGRFFSPLH